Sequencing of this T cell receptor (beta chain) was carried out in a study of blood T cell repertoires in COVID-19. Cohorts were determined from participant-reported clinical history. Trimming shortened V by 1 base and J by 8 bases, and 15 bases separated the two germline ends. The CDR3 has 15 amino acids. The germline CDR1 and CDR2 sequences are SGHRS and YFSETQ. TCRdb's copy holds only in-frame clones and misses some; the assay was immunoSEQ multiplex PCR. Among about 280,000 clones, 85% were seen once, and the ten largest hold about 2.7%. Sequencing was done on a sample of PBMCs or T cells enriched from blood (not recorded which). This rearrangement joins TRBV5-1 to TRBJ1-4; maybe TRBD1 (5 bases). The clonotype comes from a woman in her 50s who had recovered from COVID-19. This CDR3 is CASSLSDRVSEKLFF. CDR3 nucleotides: TGCGCCAGCAGCTTGTCAGACAGAGTTAGCGAAAAACTGTTTTTT.